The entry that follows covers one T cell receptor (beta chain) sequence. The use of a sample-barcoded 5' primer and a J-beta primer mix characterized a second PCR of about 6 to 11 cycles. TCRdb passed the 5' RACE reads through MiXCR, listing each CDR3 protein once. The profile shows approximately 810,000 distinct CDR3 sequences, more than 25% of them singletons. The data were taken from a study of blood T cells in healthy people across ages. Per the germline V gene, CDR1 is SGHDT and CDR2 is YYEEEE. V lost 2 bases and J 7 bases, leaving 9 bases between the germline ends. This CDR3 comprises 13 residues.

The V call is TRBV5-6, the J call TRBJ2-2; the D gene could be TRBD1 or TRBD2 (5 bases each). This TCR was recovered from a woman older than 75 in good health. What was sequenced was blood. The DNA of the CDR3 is TGTGCCAGCAGCTTCCAGGGAGTCGGGGAGCTGTTTTTT. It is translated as CASSFQGVGELFF. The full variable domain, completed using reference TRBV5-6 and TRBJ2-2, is DAGVTQSPTHLIKTRGQQVTLRCSPKSGHDTVSWYQQALGQGPQFIFQYYEEEERQRGNFPDRFSGHQFPNYSSELNVNALLLGDSALYLCASSFQGVGELFFGEGSRLTVL.